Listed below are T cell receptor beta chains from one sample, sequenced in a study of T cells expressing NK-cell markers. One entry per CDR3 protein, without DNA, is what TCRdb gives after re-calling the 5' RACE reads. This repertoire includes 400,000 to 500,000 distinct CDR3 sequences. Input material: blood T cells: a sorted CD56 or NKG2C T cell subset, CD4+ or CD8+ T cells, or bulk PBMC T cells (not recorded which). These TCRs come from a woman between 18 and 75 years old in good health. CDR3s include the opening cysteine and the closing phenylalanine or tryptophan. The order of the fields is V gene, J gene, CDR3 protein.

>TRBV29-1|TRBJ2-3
CSVAQGLTDTQYF
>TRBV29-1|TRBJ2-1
CSASSSSNEQFF
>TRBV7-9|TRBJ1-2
CASSFLTGYGYTF
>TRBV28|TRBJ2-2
CASRSTSGRLGNTGELFF
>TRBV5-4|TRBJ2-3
CASSAPPPKVADTQYF
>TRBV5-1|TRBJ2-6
CASSLGFGGTSSGANVLTF
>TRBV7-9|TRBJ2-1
CAGGRGRDNEQFF
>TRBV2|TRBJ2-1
CASKETSGGPHYNEQFF
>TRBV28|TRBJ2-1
CASSFRGPNEQFF
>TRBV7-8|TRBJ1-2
CASSSKVWSGVWGGYTF
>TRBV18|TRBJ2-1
CASSRSGISYNEQFF
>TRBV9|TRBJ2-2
CASSPEGGRTGELFF
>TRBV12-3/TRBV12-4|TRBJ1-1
CASSLAGREVTEAFF
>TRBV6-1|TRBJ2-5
CASPKGTGHQETQYF
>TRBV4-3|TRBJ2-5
CASSQDQGREETQYF
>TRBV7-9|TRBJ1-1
CASSLVAEGPSGSEAFF
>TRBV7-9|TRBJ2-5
CASSSSNQGYQETQYF
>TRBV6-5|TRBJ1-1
CASSYSGLGNTEAFF
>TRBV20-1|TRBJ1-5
CSAKSQGHLKHSNQPQHF
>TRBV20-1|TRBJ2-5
CSAHYWDGRAQETQYF
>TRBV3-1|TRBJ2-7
CASSRGTSGSTYEQYF
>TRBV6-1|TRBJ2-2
CASRMDRNTGELFF
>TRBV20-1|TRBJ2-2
CSARRPGTGGGFGGELFF
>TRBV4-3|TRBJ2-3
CASSHTRVWSGTDTQYF
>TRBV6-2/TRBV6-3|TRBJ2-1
CASSFRRRLSSYNEQFF
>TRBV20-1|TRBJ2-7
CSAPLMHEQYF
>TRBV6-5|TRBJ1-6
CASSLVVQGGSYNSPLHF
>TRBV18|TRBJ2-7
CASSPLGQQYEQYF
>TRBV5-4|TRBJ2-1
CASSSGLAGFEQFF
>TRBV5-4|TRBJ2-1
CASSPAGDSYNEQFF
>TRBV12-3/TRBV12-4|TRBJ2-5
CASSLERVGTQYF
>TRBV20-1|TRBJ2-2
CSASIAKTNTGELFF
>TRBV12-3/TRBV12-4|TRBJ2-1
CATSLYNEQFF
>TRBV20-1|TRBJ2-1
CGANLAGGSQFF
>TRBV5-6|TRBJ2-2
CASSLDRGNTGELFF
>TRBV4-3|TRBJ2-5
CASSQSGRAGETQYF
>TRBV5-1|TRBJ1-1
CASSGQGRTEAFF
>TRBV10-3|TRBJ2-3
CAISESTRRGPDTDTQYF
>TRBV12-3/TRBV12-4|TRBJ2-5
CASSTRQGGETQYF
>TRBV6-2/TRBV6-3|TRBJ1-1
CASTPGGHLTPEAFF
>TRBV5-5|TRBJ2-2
CASRIDPAGGNTGELFF
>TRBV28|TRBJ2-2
CASSLITGPHGELFF